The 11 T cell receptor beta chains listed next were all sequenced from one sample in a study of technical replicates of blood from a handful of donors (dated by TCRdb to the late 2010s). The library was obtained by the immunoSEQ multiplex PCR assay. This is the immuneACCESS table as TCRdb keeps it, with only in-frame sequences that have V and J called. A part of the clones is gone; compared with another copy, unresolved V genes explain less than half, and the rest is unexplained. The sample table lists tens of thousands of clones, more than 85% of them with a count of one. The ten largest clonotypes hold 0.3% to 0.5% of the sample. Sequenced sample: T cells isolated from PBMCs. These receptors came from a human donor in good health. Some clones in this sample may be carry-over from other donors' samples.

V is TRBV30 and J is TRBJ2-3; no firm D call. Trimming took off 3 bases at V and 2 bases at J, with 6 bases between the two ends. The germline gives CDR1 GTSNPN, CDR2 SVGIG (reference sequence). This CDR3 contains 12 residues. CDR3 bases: TGTGCCTGGAGGGCCCACACAGATACGCAGTATTTT. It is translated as CAWRAHTDTQYF.

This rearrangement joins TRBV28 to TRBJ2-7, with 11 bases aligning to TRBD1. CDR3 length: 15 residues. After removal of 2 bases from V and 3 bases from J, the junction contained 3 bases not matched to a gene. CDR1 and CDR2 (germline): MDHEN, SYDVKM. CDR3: CASSLPGTGGYEQYF. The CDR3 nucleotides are TGTGCCAGCAGTTTACCGGGGACAGGGGGCTACGAGCAGTACTTC.

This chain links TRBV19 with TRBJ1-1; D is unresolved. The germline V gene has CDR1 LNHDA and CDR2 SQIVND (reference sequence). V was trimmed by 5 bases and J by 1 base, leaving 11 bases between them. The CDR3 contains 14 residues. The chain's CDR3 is CASSSLTGNTEAFF. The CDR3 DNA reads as TGTGCCAGTAGTTCATTGACGGGGAACACTGAAGCTTTCTTT.

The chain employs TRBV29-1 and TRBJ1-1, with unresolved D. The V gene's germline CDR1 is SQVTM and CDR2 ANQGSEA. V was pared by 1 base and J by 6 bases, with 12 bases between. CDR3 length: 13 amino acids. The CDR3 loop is CSVEVGRSAEAFF. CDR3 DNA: TGCAGCGTTGAAGTAGGGAGGTCGGCTGAAGCTTTCTTT.

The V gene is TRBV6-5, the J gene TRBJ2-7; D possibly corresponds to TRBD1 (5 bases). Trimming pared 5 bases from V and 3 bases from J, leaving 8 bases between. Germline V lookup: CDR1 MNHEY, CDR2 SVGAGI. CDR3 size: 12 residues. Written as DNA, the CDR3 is TGTGCCAGCAGTAAGGACATCTACGAGCAGTACTTC. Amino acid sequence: CASSKDIYEQYF.

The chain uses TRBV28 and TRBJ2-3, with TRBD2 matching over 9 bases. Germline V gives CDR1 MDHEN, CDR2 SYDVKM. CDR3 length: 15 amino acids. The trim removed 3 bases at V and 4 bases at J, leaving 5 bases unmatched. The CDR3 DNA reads TGTGCCAGCAGTTTGCTAGCGGGATATCCAGATACGCAGTATTTT. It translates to CASSLLAGYPDTQYF.

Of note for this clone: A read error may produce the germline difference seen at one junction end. The CDR3 DNA reads TGTGCCAGCAGTGACGGGCTATCCTCCAATGAGCAGTTCTTC. Translating it yields CASSDGLSSNEQFF. The chain employs TRBV6-4 and TRBJ2-1; D is ambiguous. The length of the CDR3 is 14 residues. In germline, CDR1 is MRHNA, CDR2 SNTAGT.

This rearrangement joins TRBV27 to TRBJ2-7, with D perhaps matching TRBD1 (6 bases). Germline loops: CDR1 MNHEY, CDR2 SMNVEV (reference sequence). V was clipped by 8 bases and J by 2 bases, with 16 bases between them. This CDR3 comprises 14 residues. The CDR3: CASQPTGGPYEQYF. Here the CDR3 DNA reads TGTGCCAGCCAACCGACAGGCGGACCCTACGAGCAGTACTTC.

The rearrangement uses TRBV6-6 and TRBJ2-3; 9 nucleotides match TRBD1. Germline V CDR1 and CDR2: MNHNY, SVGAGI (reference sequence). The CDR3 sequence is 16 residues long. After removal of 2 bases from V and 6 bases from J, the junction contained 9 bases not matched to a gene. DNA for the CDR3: TGTGCCAGCAGTTACCGGGACAGGGCCCATTGGGATACGCAGTATTTT. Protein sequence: CASSYRDRAHWDTQYF.

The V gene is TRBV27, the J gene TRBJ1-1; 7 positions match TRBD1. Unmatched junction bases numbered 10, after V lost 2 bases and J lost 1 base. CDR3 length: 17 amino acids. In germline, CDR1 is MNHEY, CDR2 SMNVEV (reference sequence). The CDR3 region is CASSLGNRGYQNTEAFF. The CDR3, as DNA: TGTGCCAGCAGTTTAGGTAACAGGGGATACCAGAACACTGAAGCTTTCTTT.

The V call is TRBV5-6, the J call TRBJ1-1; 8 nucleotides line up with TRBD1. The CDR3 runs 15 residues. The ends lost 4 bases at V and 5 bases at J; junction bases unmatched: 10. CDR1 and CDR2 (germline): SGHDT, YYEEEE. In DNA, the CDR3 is TGTGCCAGCAGCCCATGGACAGGGCGGCGGACTGAAGCTTTCTTT. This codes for CASSPWTGRRTEAFF.